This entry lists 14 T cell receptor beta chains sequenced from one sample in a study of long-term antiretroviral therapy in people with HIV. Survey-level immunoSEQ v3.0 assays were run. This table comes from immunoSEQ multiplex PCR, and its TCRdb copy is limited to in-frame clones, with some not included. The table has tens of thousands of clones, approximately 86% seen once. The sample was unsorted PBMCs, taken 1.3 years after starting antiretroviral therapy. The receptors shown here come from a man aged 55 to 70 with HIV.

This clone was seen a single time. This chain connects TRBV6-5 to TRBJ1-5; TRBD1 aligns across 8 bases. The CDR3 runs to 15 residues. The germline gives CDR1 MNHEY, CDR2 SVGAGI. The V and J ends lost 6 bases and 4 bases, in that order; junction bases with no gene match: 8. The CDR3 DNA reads TGTGCCAGCAGCTCCGACAGGGGTGGGAATCAGCCCCAGCATTTT. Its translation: CASSSDRGGNQPQHF.

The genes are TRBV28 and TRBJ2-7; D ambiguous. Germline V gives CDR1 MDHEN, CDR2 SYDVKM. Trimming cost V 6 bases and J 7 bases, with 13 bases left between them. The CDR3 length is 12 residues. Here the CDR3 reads CASRDRFGEQYF. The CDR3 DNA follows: TGTGCCAGCAGGGACCGATTCGGTGAGCAGTACTTC.

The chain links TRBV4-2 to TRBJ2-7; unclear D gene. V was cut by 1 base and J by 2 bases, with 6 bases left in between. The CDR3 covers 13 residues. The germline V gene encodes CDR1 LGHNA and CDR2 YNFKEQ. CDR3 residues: CASSQGQTYEQYF. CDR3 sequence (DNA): TGTGCCAGCAGCCAAGGCCAGACCTACGAGCAGTACTTC.

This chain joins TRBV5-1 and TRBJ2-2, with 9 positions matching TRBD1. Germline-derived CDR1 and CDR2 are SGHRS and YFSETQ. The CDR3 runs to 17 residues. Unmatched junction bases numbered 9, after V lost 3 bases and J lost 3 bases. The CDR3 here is CASSSSTGGYYTGELFF. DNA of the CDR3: TGCGCCAGCAGCTCCTCGACAGGGGGGTATTACACCGGGGAGCTGTTTTTT.

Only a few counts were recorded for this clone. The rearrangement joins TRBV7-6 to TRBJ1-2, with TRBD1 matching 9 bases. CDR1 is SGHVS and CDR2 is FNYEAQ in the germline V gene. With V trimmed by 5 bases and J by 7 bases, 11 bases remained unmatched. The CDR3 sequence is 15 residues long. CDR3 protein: CASSPDGTGSGGYTF. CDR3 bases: TGTGCCAGCAGCCCAGACGGGACAGGGTCAGGTGGCTACACCTTC.

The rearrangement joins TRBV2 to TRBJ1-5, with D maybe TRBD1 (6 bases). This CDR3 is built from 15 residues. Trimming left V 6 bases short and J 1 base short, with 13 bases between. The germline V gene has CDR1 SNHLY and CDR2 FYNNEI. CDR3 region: CASSSGAHSNQPQHF. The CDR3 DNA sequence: TGTGCCAGCAGCTCAGGGGCACACAGCAATCAGCCCCAGCATTTT.

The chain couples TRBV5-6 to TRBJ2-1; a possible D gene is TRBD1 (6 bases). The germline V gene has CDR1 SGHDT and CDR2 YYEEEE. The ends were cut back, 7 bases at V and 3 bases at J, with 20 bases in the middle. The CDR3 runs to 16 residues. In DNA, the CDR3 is TGTGCCAGCTCTCCAGTTTGGGACAACAGCTACAATGAGCAGTTCTTC. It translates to CASSPVWDNSYNEQFF.

The CDR3 sequence is CAISESWTGESGTEAFF. CDR3 nucleotides: TGTGCCATCAGTGAGTCCTGGACAGGGGAATCGGGCACTGAAGCTTTCTTT. The chain couples TRBV10-3 to TRBJ1-1; TRBD1 aligns across 9 bases. The V segment lost 0 bases and the J segment 4 bases; nucleotides outside the gene matches: 9. This CDR3 contains 17 residues. Germline CDR1 is ENHRY and CDR2 is SYGVKD.

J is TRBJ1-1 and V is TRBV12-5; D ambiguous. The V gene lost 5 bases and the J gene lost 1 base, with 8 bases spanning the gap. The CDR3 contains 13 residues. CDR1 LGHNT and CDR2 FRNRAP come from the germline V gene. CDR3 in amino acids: CASGRHPNTEAFF. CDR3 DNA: TGTGCTAGTGGTAGACATCCGAACACTGAAGCTTTCTTT.

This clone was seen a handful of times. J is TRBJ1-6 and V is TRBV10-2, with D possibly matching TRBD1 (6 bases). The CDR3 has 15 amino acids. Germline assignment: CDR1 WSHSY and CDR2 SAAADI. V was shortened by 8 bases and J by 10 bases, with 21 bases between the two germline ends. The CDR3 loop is CASSNAGTSGSPLHF. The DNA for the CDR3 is TGCGCCAGCTCGAACGCCGGGACAAGTGGGTCACCCCTCCACTTT.

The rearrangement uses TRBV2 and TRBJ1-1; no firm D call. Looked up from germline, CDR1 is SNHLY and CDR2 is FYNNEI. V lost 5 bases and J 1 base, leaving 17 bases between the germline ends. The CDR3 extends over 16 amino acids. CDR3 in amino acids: CASSSTQTVWNTEAFF. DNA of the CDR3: TGTGCCAGCAGTTCCACTCAGACGGTTTGGAACACTGAAGCTTTCTTT.

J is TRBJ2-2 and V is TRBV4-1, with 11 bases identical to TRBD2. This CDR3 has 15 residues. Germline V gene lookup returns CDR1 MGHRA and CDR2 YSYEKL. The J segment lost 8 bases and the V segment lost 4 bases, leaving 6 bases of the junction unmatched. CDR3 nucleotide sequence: TGCGCCAGCAGCCCCGGGACTAGCGGAGGGGGGGAGCTGTTTTTT. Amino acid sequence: CASSPGTSGGGELFF.

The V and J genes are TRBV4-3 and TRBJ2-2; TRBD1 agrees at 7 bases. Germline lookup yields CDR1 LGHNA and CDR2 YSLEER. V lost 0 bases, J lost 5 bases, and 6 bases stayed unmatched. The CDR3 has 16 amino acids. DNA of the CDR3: TGCGCCAGCAGCCAAGATGACAGGGCTGGAACCGGGGAGCTGTTTTTT. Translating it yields CASSQDDRAGTGELFF.

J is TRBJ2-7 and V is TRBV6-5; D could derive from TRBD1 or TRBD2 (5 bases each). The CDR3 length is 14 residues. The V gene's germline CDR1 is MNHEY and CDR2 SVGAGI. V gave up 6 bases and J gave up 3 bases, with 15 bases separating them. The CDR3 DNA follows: TGTGCCAGCAGGGCCCCCGGGACCGACTACGAGCAGTACTTC. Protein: CASRAPGTDYEQYF.